These 11 T cell receptor beta chains share one sample of origin, sequenced in a study of T cell responses to AZD1222 COVID-19 vaccine. Assay used: immunoSEQ multiplex PCR; TCRdb lists only in-frame clones, some missing. The sample shows roughly 140,000 clones, roughly nine tenths of them seen only once. Sequenced here: peripheral blood, sampled 28 days after the second AZD1222 dose. The receptors derive from an adult who received the AZD1222 COVID-19 vaccine.

The chain is built from TRBV11-2 and TRBJ1-2; tentative D call: TRBD1 (5 bases). V dropped 5 bases and J dropped 5 bases, with 15 bases sitting between them. This CDR3 contains 14 residues. Germline V lookup: CDR1 SGHAT, CDR2 FQNNGV. The CDR3 sequence is CASSPTAGRYGYTF. As DNA, the CDR3 is TGTGCCAGCAGCCCCACCGCAGGGAGGTATGGCTACACCTTC. Using reference TRBV11-2 and TRBJ1-2 for the parts outside the CDR3, the full variable domain is EAGVAQSPRYKIIEKRQSVAFWCNPISGHATLYWYQQILGQGPKLLIQFQNNGVVDDSQLPKDRFSAERLKGVDSTLKIQPAKLEDSAVYLCASSPTAGRYGYTFGSGTRLTVV.

The chain joins TRBV7-8 to TRBJ1-1; TRBD1 matches at 11 bases. Germline CDR1 is SGHVS and CDR2 is FQNEAQ. V lost 2 bases and J lost 2; bases outside the gene matches: 7. This CDR3 has 17 residues. The CDR3 reads CASSLPRTGGSNTEAFF. DNA of the CDR3: TGTGCCAGCAGCTTACCTAGGACAGGGGGCAGTAACACTGAAGCTTTCTTT.

The chain is built from TRBV28 and TRBJ1-3; D is undetermined. The CDR3 consists of 12 residues. Trimming pared 5 bases from V and 6 bases from J, leaving 8 bases between. Germline V gives CDR1 MDHEN, CDR2 SYDVKM. In nucleotides, the CDR3 is TGTGCCAGCAGTAAATTGGAAAACACCATATATTTT. It is translated as CASSKLENTIYF.

This clone is a singleton in its sample. The chain couples TRBV24-1 to TRBJ2-2; D uncertain. The CDR3 has 15 amino acids. CDR1 KGHDR and CDR2 SFDVKD come from the germline V gene. V was trimmed by 5 bases and J by 6 bases, leaving 15 bases between them. The CDR3 reads CATSAPEASPGELFF. The CDR3 region has the DNA TGTGCCACCAGTGCCCCCGAAGCTTCTCCCGGGGAGCTGTTTTTT.

The V call is TRBV5-6, the J call TRBJ2-3; perhaps TRBD2 as D (6 bases). CDR1 and CDR2 (germline): SGHDT, YYEEEE. Trimming removed 0 bases at V and 0 bases at J, with 8 bases between. The CDR3 sequence is 15 residues long. The CDR3 coding sequence is TGTGCCAGCAGCTTGGTCGGGAGCAGCACAGATACGCAGTATTTT. This gives the protein CASSLVGSSTDTQYF.

CDR3 sequence: CATSDAGLISSSGANVLTF. For the CDR3, the DNA is TGTGCCACCAGCGACGCCGGGTTAATATCGAGCTCTGGGGCCAACGTCCTGACTTTC. The rearrangement uses TRBV24-1 and TRBJ2-6; no firm D call. Deletions cut 7 bases from V and 0 bases from J, with 21 bases between. Germline-derived CDR1 and CDR2 are KGHDR and SFDVKD. There are 19 residues in the CDR3.

J is TRBJ1-1 and V is TRBV18; D unclear. The V gene's germline CDR1 is KGHSH and CDR2 LQKENI. The CDR3 is 15 residues long. V was clipped by 3 bases and J by 5 bases, with 16 bases between them. In nucleotides, the CDR3 is TGTGCCAGCTCACCCGGGAGGGAGGAAGGGACTGAAGCTTTCTTT. It is translated as CASSPGREEGTEAFF.

The rearrangement links TRBV6-5 to TRBJ2-5; maybe TRBD1 (6 bases). V lost 0 bases, J lost 5 bases, and 13 bases lay in between. The CDR3 extends over 15 amino acids. Germline V gene lookup returns CDR1 MNHEY and CDR2 SVGAGI. CDR3 DNA: TGTGCCAGCAGTTACTCGCAGGGGCTGGGGGAGACCCAGTACTTC. Translation gives CASSYSQGLGETQYF.

The rearrangement links TRBV6-5 to TRBJ1-5; 7 bases align to TRBD1. Trimming removed 5 bases from V and 2 bases from J; junction bases left unmatched: 3. Germline loops: CDR1 MNHEY, CDR2 SVGAGI. This CDR3 region has 14 residues. In DNA form, the CDR3 reads TGTGCCAGCAGTCGCGGGACAGGCAATCAGCCCCAGCATTTT. Protein sequence: CASSRGTGNQPQHF.

The rearrangement links TRBV19 to TRBJ1-5; D unresolved. This CDR3 has 15 amino acids. V was cut by 7 bases and J by 3 bases, with 16 bases left in between. CDR1 and CDR2 (germline): LNHDA, SQIVND (reference sequence). The CDR3 sequence: CASNPGKGNNQPQHF. CDR3 DNA: TGTGCCAGTAACCCCGGGAAGGGAAACAATCAGCCCCAGCATTTT. The full variable domain, in which reference TRBV19 and TRBJ1-5 provide the parts outside the CDR3, is DGGITQSPKYLFRKEGQNVTLSCEQNLNHDAMYWYRQDPGQGLRLIYYSQIVNDFQKGDIAEGYSVSREKKESFPLTVTSAQKNPTAFYLCASNPGKGNNQPQHFGDGTRLSIL.

This clone was seen a few times. The chain combines TRBV6-6 with TRBJ1-5, with a tentative D call TRBD1 (5 bases). From germline, CDR1 is MNHNY and CDR2 SVGAGI (reference sequence). V lost 6 bases, J lost 5 bases, and 11 bases lay in between. The CDR3 has 13 residues. This chain's CDR3 is CASSWDLYQPQHF. The CDR3 DNA sequence: TGTGCCAGCAGCTGGGACCTCTATCAGCCCCAGCATTTT.